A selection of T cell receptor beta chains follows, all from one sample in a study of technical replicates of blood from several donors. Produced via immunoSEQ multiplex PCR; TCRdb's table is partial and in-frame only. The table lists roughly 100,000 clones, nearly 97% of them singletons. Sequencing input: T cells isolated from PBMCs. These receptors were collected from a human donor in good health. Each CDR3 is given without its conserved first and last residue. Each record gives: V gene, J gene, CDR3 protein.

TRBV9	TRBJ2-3	ASSVGGGGADTQY
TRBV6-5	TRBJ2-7	ASTFAAGAQEQY
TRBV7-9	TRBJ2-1	ASSLAITGNEQF
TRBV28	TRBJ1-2	ASSFQNYGYT
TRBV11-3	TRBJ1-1	ASSLGGRTENTEAF
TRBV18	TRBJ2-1	ASSFGGGSYNEQF
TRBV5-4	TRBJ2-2	ASSPLSGIRGELF
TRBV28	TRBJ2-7	ASRPPPGGQY
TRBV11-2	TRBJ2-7	ASSLDREQY
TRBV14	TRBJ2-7	ASSRDRSRYEQY
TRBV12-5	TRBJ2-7	ASEGVGSYEQY
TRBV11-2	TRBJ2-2	ASSLVGAGELF
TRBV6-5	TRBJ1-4	ASSYSSASTNEKLF
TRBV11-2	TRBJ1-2	ASSLRRTDNYGYT
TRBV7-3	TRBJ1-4	ASSLGEGEKLF
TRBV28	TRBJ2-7	ASRTGGPGFEQY
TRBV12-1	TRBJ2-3	ASSSRGDRNQDTQY
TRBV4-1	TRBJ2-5	ASSQGLAEQETQY
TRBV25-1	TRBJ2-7	ASSSGVAFNYEQY
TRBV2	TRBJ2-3	ASPAGDTTDTQY
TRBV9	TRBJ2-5	ASSVMLGGPAALY
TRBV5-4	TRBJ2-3	ASRTRTGSGTDTQY
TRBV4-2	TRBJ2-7	ASSQGEGLSYEQY
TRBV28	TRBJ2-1	ASKGSDPPYNEQF